This is a list of T cell receptor beta chains from one sample in a study of blood T cell repertoires in COVID-19. Method: immunoSEQ multiplex PCR; TCRdb's copy keeps in-frame clones and lacks some. This sample has 52,000 or so clones, with about nine tenths found just once. Sequences were obtained from peripheral blood. All receptors come from a man between 60 and 75 years old with active COVID-19. The CDR3 runs from the conserved cysteine through the conserved F or W. Fields, in order: clone size, J gene, V gene, D gene, CDR3 protein, CDR3 DNA. D genes are given only for firm matches. Only some rows state a clone size, as once, few, many or a class for expanded clones.

>.|TRBJ1-5|TRBV7-9|.
CASSLASVTESNQPQHF
TGTGCCAGCAGCTTAGCGTCGGTGACAGAAAGCAATCAGCCCCAGCATTTT
>once|TRBJ2-7|TRBV18|TRBD1
CASSPGQGHEQYF
TGTGCCAGCTCACCGGGACAGGGCCACGAGCAGTACTTC
>.|TRBJ2-3|TRBV7-3|.
CASSWLEPPDTQYF
TGTGCCAGCAGCTGGCTAGAACCGCCAGATACGCAGTATTTT
>.|TRBJ2-5|TRBV6-5|TRBD1
CASSFQGDRETQYF
TGTGCCAGCAGTTTTCAGGGGGATCGAGAGACCCAGTACTTC
>.|TRBJ2-1|TRBV5-5|TRBD2
CASSLEAAGPLSEQFF
TGTGCCAGCAGCTTGGAGGCAGCGGGACCCCTTAGTGAGCAGTTCTTC
>.|TRBJ1-2|TRBV25-1|.
CASSGLRDYGYTF
TGTGCCAGCAGTGGATTGAGGGACTATGGCTACACCTTC
>.|TRBJ2-5|TRBV10-2|.
CASTGDWAGETQYF
TGCGCCAGCACCGGGGACTGGGCGGGGGAGACCCAGTACTTC
>.|TRBJ2-5|TRBV29-1|.
CSVASGRPRGETQYF
TGCAGCGTGGCCTCGGGACGGCCAAGGGGGGAGACCCAGTACTTC
>.|TRBJ2-3|TRBV11-3|TRBD1
CASSLTGGTDTQYF
TGTGCCAGCAGCTTGACAGGGGGCACAGATACGCAGTATTTT
>.|TRBJ1-2|TRBV9|.
CASSALGGEKSYGYTF
TGTGCCAGCAGCGCCTTGGGAGGGGAGAAGAGCTATGGCTACACCTTC
>.|TRBJ1-5|TRBV24-1|TRBD1
CATTRQGNQPQHF
TGTGCCACCACGAGACAGGGGAATCAGCCCCAGCATTTT
>.|TRBJ2-7|TRBV5-1|TRBD2
CASSLDAGGTNEQYF
TGCGCCAGCAGCTTGGATGCGGGAGGTACTAACGAGCAGTACTTC
>.|TRBJ1-1|TRBV28|TRBD1
CASSPLDRVTEAFF
TGTGCCAGCAGTCCCTTAGACAGGGTCACTGAAGCTTTCTTT
>once|TRBJ2-2|TRBV11-2|.
CASSLPVGRELFF
TGTGCCAGCAGCTTACCGGTGGGCCGGGAGCTGTTTTTT
>.|TRBJ1-1|TRBV3-1/TRBV3-2|.
CASSPGTKNTEAFF
TGTGCCAGCAGCCCCGGGACAAAGAACACTGAAGCTTTCTTT
>few|TRBJ2-7|TRBV7-9|.
CASSPNLRGYEQYF
TGTGCCAGCAGCCCCAACCTGCGGGGCTACGAGCAGTACTTC
>.|TRBJ2-1|TRBV2|.
CASREDYFQYSYNEQFF
TGTGCCAGCAGGGAGGATTATTTCCAATACTCCTACAATGAGCAGTTCTTC
>.|TRBJ2-7|TRBV27|TRBD2
CASSFTRPLAGVSYEQYF
TGTGCCAGCAGTTTTACCCGACCCCTAGCGGGGGTCTCCTACGAGCAGTACTTC
>.|TRBJ2-1|TRBV7-9|TRBD2
CASSLDAGDYNEQFF
TGTGCCAGCAGCTTAGACGCGGGGGACTACAATGAGCAGTTCTTC
>.|TRBJ2-7|TRBV5-1|.
CASSLGGTGEQYF
TGCGCCAGCAGCCTAGGGGGAACGGGAGAGCAGTACTTC
>.|TRBJ2-1|TRBV10-2|TRBD2
CASIPSGRAGNEQFF
TGCGCCAGCATTCCAAGCGGGAGGGCCGGGAATGAGCAGTTCTTC
>.|TRBJ1-1|TRBV30|TRBD1
CAWGTGNTEAFF
TGTGCCTGGGGGACAGGGAACACTGAAGCTTTCTTT
>.|TRBJ2-7|TRBV5-6|TRBD2
CASSTGGSYEQYF
TGTGCCAGCAGTACGGGAGGGAGTTACGAGCAGTACTTC
>.|TRBJ2-1|TRBV29-1|.
CSVEIPPEQFF
TGCAGCGTTGAAATCCCCCCGGAGCAGTTCTTC
>.|TRBJ2-3|TRBV7-3|TRBD2
CASSPHPTSGREYTQYF
TGTGCCAGCAGCCCGCACCCGACTAGCGGGAGGGAATATACGCAGTATTTT
>.|TRBJ2-5|TRBV7-8|TRBD2
CVSSNRLAGVETQYF
TGTGTCAGCAGCAACCGACTAGCGGGAGTGGAGACCCAGTACTTC
>.|TRBJ1-2|TRBV29-1|.
CSVGFYNYGYTF
TGCAGCGTTGGGTTCTATAACTATGGCTACACCTTC
>.|TRBJ2-5|TRBV5-1|TRBD2
CASSLAGLAGGPETQYF
TGCGCCAGCAGCTTGGCGGGGCTAGCGGGAGGTCCAGAGACCCAGTACTTC
>.|TRBJ2-3|TRBV7-9|.
CATFTDTQYF
TGTGCCACCTTCACAGATACGCAGTATTTT
>.|TRBJ2-1|TRBV6-5|TRBD2
CASGASGSEGEQFF
TGTGCCAGCGGGGCTAGCGGGAGTGAAGGTGAGCAGTTCTTC
>.|TRBJ2-2|TRBV24-1|.
CATSTGTPNTGELFF
TGTGCCACCAGCACCGGGACTCCAAACACCGGGGAGCTGTTTTTT
>.|TRBJ1-3|TRBV3-1/TRBV3-2|.
CASSRGRQPDRNTIYF
TGTGCCAGCAGCAGGGGAAGACAGCCCGACCGGAACACCATATATTTT
>.|TRBJ1-1|TRBV20-1|.
CSASASMNTEAFF
TGCAGTGCTAGTGCGAGCATGAACACTGAAGCTTTCTTT